The present T cell receptor (beta chain) was sequenced within a study of blood T cell repertoires in COVID-19. Repertoires were generated with immunoSEQ multiplex PCR, while TCRdb's copy carries only in-frame clones and drops some. The table includes a few hundred thousand clones, roughly nine tenths detected once. The V end lost 6 bases, the J end lost 1 base, and 9 bases lay between the germline ends. CDR1 is SNHLY, CDR2 FYNNEI, per germline. The CDR3 length is 13 residues. The source of this sequence is a woman aged 60-75 years with COVID-19, enrolled during active disease. The chain combines TRBV2 with TRBJ1-1; D is possibly TRBD1 (5 bases). The specimen sequenced was peripheral blood. The CDR3 DNA reads as TGTGCCAGCAGCAATCAGGGGAACACTGAAGCTTTCTTT. Protein: CASSNQGNTEAFF.